This TCR beta chain was recorded in a study of OX40 agonist ivuxolimab in advanced cancers. Overall study findings and caveats: Within 6 weeks, CD4+ and CD8+ blood T cells expanded clonally at 0.1 to 3.0 mg/kg.

TCRdb's copy holds only in-frame clones and misses some; the assay was immunoSEQ multiplex PCR. The sample contains fewer than 25,000 clones, 85% to 90% of which appear only once. In germline, CDR1 is SGHRS, CDR2 YFSETQ. Trimming removed 4 bases from V and 3 bases from J, with 13 bases in between. The CDR3 sequence is 14 residues long. Details on this clone: Its antigen remains unknown.

This specimen was CD4+ or CD8+ T cells sorted from blood, taken in a trial of the OX40 agonist ivuxolimab. The V and J genes are TRBV5-1 and TRBJ2-5; D is perhaps TRBD2 (7 bases). This TCR derives from an adult with an advanced solid tumor such as melanoma, head and neck, liver or kidney cancer. The CDR3 nucleotides are TGCGCCAGCAGCCGCACAGGGAGGGAAGAGACCCAGTACTTC. Protein sequence: CASSRTGREETQYF. Together with reference TRBV5-1 and TRBJ2-5, the CDR3 gives the full variable domain: KAGVTQTPRYLIKTRGQQVTLSCSPISGHRSVSWYQQTPGQGLQFLFEYFSETQRNKGNFPGRFSGRQFSNSRSEMNVSTLELGDSALYLCASSRTGREETQYFGPGTRLLVL.